This passage covers 8 T cell receptor beta chains from one sample sequenced in a study of lymphopenia after photon versus proton radiotherapy. The table came from immunoSEQ multiplex PCR; TCRdb's copy has only in-frame clones and leaves some out. In the table there are fewer than 6,000 clones, roughly 88% of which are singletons. The sequencing here drew on peripheral blood, taken from a patient treated with photon-based radiotherapy. The receptor set was obtained from an elderly man with cholangiocarcinoma.

The table lists this clone with a count of one. The chain uses TRBV7-9 and TRBJ2-5, with 7 bases lining up with TRBD1. The end of the DNA is better explained by TRBJ2-7, so the J call may be wrong. This CDR3 region has 14 residues. The germline gives CDR1 SEHNR, CDR2 FQNEAQ (reference sequence). As DNA, the CDR3 is TGTGCCAGCAGCTTGACAGGGTGGCCTGGCGAGCAGTACTTC. Translation: CASSLTGWPGEQYF.

The rearrangement joins TRBV28 to TRBJ1-4, with D possibly matching TRBD1 (6 bases). The germline V gene has CDR1 MDHEN and CDR2 SYDVKM. V was pared by 10 bases and J by 8 bases, with 14 bases between. CDR3 length: 12 amino acids. The CDR3 coding sequence is TGTGCCACCGGGGGGCATGGCGAAAAACTGTTTTTT. It is translated as CATGGHGEKLFF. Full variable domain (missing parts from reference TRBV28 and TRBJ1-4): DVKVTQSSRYLVKRTGEKVFLECVQDMDHENMFWYRQDPGLGLRLIYFSYDVKMKEKGDIPEGYSVSREKKERFSLILESASTNQTSMYLCATGGHGEKLFFGSGTQLSVL.

In its sample, this clone is medium-sized (0.01 to 0.1%). The chain links TRBV28 to TRBJ1-2; 10 bases line up with TRBD1. The germline gives CDR1 MDHEN, CDR2 SYDVKM. Trimming at V came to 2 bases and at J to 4 bases, leaving 7 bases not matched to a gene. The CDR3 is 16 amino acids. This chain's CDR3 is CASSLRGTGDPYGYTF. The CDR3 DNA is TGTGCCAGCAGTTTACGAGGGACAGGGGATCCCTATGGCTACACCTTC.

The chain uses TRBV6-1 and TRBJ1-5; D is undetermined. The V and J ends lost 1 base and 0 bases respectively, with 7 bases between them. CDR3 length equals 15 residues. CDR1 and CDR2 from the germline V gene are MNHNS and SASEGT. The CDR3 nucleotides read TGTGCCAGCAGTGAAGGAGGCTATAGCAATCAGCCCCAGCATTTT. This codes for CASSEGGYSNQPQHF.

This chain uses TRBV15 with TRBJ2-7; D may be TRBD1 or TRBD2 (5 bases each). V was trimmed by 3 bases and J by 5 bases, leaving 17 bases between them. From germline, CDR1 is LNHNV and CDR2 YYDKDF (reference sequence). This CDR3 has 15 amino acids. The chain's CDR3 is CATSRGPTPGNEQYF. The CDR3 DNA reads as TGTGCCACCAGCAGGGGACCGACCCCAGGGAACGAGCAGTACTTC.

This clone was counted a few times. The chain is built from TRBV7-2 and TRBJ1-2, with TRBD1 matching 10 bases. The germline gives CDR1 SGHTA, CDR2 FQGNSA. The V gene end was trimmed by 5 bases and the J gene end by 8 bases; junction bases not matched to a gene: 8. This CDR3 contains 14 residues. The CDR3 here is CASSTRQGAGGYTF. DNA of the CDR3: TGTGCCAGCAGCACCCGACAGGGGGCGGGGGGCTACACCTTC.

The rearrangement uses TRBV7-2 and TRBJ2-3; D call uncertain. This CDR3 is built from 11 residues. The V gene's germline CDR1 is SGHTA and CDR2 FQGNSA. V shed 6 bases and J shed 2 bases, with 3 bases lying between them. The CDR3 sequence is CASRNTDTQYF. CDR3 coding DNA: TGTGCCAGCAGAAACACAGATACGCAGTATTTT.

The V call is TRBV30, the J call TRBJ1-1; D is perhaps TRBD1 (6 bases). The CDR3 is 14 amino acids. In germline, CDR1 is GTSNPN, CDR2 SVGIG (reference sequence). V shed 4 bases and J shed 10 bases, with 22 bases lying between them. The CDR3: CAWTPRRGAKGAFF. The CDR3 nucleotides read TGTGCCTGGACCCCCCGGAGGGGGGCTAAGGGAGCTTTCTTT.